This T cell receptor (beta chain) was recovered during a study of T cell repertoires in cytomegalovirus infection. Study-level background: Matching HLA type, along with CMV infection, was indicated by public TCR beta signatures. Overall study findings and caveats: Cumulative frequency (of public TCR beta family members) identified carriers of CMV plus the relevant HLA. HLA-C-restricted CMV-specific TCR beta clonotypes prevailed in the ex vivo response.

TCRdb redid the calling of the reads with MiXCR, one entry per CDR3 protein. The sample lists 400,000 or so distinct CDR3 sequences; roughly a third were seen once. CDR1 and CDR2 (germline): SEHNR, FQNEAQ (reference sequence). Trimming at V came to 5 bases and at J to 2 bases, leaving 7 bases not matched to a gene. CDR3 length: 16 residues. This clonotype has a count of ten or more. Its specificity is unknown. The sequenced sample consisted of PBMCs. The sequence derives from a human donor in good health (CMV status not recorded). Some clones in this sample may be carry-over from other donors' samples. The chain is built from TRBV7-9 and TRBJ2-2; 8 bases map to TRBD1. The CDR3 nucleotides read TGTGCCAGCAGCCACGTGGACAGGGTCAACACCGGGGAGCTGTTTTTT. It encodes CASSHVDRVNTGELFF.